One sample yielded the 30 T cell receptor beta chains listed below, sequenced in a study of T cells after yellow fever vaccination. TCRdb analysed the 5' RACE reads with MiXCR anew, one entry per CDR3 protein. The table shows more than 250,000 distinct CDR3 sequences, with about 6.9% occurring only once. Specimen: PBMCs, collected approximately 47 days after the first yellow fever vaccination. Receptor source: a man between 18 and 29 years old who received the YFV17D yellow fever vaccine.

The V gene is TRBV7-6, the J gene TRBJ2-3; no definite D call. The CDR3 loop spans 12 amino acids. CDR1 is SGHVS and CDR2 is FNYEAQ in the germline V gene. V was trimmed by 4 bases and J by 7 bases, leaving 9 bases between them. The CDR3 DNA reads TGTGCCAGCAGCTCCCTCGGTTATACGCAGTATTTT. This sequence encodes CASSSLGYTQYF.

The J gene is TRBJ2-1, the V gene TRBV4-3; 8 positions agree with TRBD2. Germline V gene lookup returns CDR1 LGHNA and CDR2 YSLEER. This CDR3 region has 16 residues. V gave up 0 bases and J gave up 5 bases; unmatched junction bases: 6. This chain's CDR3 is CASSQEPAGVNNEQFF. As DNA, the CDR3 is TGCGCCAGCAGCCAAGAGCCAGCGGGGGTTAACAATGAGCAGTTCTTC.

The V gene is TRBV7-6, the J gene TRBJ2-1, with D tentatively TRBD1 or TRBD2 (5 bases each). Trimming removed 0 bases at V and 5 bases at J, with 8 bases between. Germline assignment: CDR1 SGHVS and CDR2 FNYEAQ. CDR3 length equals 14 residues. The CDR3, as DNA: TGTGCCAGCAGCTTAGCGTGGGGGAACAATGAGCAGTTCTTC. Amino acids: CASSLAWGNNEQFF.

The CDR3 loop reads CASSKPDRATEAFF. CDR3 DNA: TGTGCCAGCAGTAAACCGGACAGGGCCACTGAAGCTTTCTTT. V is TRBV12-3 or TRBV12-4 and J is TRBJ1-1; TRBD1 matches at 8 bases. This CDR3 has 14 residues. V lost 5 bases to trimming and J lost 4 bases; unmatched junction nucleotides: 6.

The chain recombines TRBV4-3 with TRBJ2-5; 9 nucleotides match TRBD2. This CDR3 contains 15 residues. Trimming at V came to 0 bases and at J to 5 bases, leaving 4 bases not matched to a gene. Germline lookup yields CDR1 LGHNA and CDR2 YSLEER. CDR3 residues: CASSQDIAGVETQYF. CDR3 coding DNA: TGCGCCAGCAGCCAAGATATAGCGGGGGTGGAGACCCAGTACTTC.

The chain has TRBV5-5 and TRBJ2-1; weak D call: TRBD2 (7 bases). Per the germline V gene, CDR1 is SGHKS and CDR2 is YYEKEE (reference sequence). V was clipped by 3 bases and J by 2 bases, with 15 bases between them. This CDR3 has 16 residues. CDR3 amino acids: CASSYRGARTYNEQFF. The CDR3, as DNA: TGTGCCAGCAGCTATCGGGGGGCGCGGACCTACAATGAGCAGTTCTTC.

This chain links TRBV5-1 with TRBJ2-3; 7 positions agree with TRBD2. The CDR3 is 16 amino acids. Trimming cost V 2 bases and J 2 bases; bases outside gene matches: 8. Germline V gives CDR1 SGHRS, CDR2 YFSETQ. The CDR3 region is CASSFAIAGATDTQYF. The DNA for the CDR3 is TGCGCCAGCAGCTTCGCTATAGCGGGCGCCACAGATACGCAGTATTTT.

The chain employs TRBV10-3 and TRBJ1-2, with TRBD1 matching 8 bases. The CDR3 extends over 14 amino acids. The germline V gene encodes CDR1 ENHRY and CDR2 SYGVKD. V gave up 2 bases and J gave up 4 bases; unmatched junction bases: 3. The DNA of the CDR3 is TGTGCCATCAGTGAGGACAGGGGAGCCTATGGCTACACCTTC. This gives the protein CAISEDRGAYGYTF.

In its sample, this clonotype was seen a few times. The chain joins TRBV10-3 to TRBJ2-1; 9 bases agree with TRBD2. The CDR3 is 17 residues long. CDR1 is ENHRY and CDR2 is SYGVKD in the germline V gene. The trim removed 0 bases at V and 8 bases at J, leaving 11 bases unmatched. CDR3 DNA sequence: TGTGCCATCAGTGAGTCGACTAGCGGCCTTCGATCGCATGAGCAGTTCTTC. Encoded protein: CAISESTSGLRSHEQFF.

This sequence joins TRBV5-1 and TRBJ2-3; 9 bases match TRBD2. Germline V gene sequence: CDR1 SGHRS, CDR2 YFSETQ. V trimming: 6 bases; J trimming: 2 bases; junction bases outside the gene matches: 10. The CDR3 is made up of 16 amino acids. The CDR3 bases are TGCGCCAGCAACGGTGTGGCGGGGGGGCTCACAGATACGCAGTATTTT. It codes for CASNGVAGGLTDTQYF.

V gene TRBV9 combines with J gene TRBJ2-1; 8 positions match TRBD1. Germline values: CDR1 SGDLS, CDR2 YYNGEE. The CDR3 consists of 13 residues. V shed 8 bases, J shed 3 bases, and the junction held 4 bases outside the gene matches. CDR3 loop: CASQGANYNEQFF. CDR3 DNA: TGTGCCAGTCAGGGGGCGAACTACAATGAGCAGTTCTTC.

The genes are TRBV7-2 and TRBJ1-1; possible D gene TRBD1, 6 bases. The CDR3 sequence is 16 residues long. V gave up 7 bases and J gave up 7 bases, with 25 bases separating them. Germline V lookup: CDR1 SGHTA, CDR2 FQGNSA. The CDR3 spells CASTYPETGSWGEAFF. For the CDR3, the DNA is TGTGCCAGCACCTACCCCGAGACAGGTAGTTGGGGTGAAGCTTTCTTT.

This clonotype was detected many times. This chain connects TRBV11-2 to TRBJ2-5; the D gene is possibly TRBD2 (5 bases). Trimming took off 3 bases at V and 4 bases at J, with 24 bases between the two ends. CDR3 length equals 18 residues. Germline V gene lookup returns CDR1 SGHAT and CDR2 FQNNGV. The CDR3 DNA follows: TGTGCCAGCAGCTTCCGTACAGCCGTGGTCGGGGATGCAGAGACCCAGTACTTC. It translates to CASSFRTAVVGDAETQYF.

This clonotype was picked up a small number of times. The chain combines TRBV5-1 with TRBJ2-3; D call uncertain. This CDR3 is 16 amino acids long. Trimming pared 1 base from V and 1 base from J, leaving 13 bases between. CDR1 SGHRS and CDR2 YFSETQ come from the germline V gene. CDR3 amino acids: CASSLPLAQGTDTQYF. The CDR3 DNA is TGCGCCAGCAGCTTGCCCCTGGCCCAAGGCACAGATACGCAGTATTTT.

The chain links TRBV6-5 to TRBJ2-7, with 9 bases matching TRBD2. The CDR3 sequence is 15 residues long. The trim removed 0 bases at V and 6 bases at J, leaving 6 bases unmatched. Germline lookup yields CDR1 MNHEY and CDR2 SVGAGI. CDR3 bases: TGTGCCAGCAGTTACTCGGCGGGGGGGATTCTCGAGCAGTACTTC. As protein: CASSYSAGGILEQYF.

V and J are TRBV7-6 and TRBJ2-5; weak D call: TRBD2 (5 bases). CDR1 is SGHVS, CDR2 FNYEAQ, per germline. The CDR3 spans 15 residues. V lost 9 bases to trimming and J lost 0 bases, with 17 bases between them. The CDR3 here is CASRGAALYQETQYF. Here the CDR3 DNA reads TGTGCCAGTCGAGGAGCGGCGCTATACCAAGAGACCCAGTACTTC. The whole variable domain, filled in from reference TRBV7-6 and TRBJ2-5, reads GAGVSQSPRYKVTKRGQDVALRCDPISGHVSLYWYRQALGQGPEFLTYFNYEAQQDKSGLPNDRFSAERPEGSISTLTIQRTEQRDSAMYRCASRGAALYQETQYFGPGTRLLVL.

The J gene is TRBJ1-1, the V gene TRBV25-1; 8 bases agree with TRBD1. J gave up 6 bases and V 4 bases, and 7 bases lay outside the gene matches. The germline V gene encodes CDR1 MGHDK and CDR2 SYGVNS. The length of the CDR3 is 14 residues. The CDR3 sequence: CASSGTGQSSEAFF. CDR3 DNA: TGTGCCAGCAGTGGGACAGGGCAAAGCTCTGAAGCTTTCTTT.

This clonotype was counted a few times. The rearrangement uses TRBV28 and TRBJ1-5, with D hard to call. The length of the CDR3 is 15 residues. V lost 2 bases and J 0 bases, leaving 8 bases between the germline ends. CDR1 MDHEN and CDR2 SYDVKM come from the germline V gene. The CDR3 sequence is CASSLGRLSNQPQHF. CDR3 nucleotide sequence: TGTGCCAGCAGTTTAGGGCGACTTAGCAATCAGCCCCAGCATTTT. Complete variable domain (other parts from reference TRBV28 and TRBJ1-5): DVKVTQSSRYLVKRTGEKVFLECVQDMDHENMFWYRQDPGLGLRLIYFSYDVKMKEKGDIPEGYSVSREKKERFSLILESASTNQTSMYLCASSLGRLSNQPQHFGDGTRLSIL.

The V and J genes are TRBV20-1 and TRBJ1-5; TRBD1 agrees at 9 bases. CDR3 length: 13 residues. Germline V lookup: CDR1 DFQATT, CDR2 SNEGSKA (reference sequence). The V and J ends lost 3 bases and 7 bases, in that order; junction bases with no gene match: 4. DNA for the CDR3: TGCAGTGCTAGTGCGGACAGGGGACAGCCCCAGCATTTT. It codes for CSASADRGQPQHF.

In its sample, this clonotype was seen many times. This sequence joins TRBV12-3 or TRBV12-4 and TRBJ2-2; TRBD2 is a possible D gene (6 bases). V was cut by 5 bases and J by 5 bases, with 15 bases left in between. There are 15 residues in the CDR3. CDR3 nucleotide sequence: TGTGCCAGCAGTCGCCGGGACGGAGGGACCGGGGAGCTGTTTTTT. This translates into CASSRRDGGTGELFF.

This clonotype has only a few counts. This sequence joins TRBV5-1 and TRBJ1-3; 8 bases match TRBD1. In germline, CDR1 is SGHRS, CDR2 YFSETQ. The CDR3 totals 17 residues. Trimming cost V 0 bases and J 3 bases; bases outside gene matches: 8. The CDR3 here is CASSLVAGGYGGNTIYF. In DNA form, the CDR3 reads TGCGCCAGCAGCTTGGTGGCAGGGGGCTATGGTGGAAACACCATATATTTT.

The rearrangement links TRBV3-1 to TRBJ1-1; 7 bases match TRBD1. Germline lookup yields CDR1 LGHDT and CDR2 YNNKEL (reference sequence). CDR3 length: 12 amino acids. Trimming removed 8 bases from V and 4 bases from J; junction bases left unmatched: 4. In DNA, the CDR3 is TGTGCCAGCGGACAGGCGGCCACTGAAGCTTTCTTT. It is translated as CASGQAATEAFF. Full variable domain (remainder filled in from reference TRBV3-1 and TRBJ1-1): DTAVSQTPKYLVTQMGNDKSIKCEQNLGHDTMYWYKQDSKKFLKIMFSYNNKELIINETVPNRFSPKSPDKAHLNLHINSLELGDSAVYFCASGQAATEAFFGQGTRLTVV.

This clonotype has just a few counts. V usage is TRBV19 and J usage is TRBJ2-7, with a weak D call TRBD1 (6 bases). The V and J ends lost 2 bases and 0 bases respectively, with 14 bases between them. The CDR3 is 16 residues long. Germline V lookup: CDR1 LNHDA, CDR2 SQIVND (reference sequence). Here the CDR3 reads CASSISAGDNSYEQYF. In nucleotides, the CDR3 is TGTGCCAGTAGTATATCGGCAGGGGACAACTCCTACGAGCAGTACTTC.

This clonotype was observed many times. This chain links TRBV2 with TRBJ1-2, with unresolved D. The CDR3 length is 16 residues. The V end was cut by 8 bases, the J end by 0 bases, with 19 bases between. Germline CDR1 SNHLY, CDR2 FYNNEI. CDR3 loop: CASPNIGSWANYGYTF. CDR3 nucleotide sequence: TGTGCCAGCCCCAACATAGGGAGTTGGGCTAACTATGGCTACACCTTC.

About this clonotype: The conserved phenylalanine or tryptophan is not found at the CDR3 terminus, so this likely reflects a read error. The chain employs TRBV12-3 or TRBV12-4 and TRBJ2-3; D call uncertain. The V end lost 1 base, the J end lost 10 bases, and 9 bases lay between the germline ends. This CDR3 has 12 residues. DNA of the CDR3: TGTGCCAGCAGTTTAGGTTCGGTGGCGCAGTATCTT. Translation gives CASSLGSVAQYL.

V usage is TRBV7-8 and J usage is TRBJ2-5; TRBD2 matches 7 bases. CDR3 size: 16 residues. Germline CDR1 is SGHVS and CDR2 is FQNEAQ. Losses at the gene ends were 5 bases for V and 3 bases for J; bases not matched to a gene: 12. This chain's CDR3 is CASSPRRHGGKETQYF. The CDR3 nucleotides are TGTGCCAGCAGCCCACGACGTCACGGGGGGAAAGAGACCCAGTACTTC.

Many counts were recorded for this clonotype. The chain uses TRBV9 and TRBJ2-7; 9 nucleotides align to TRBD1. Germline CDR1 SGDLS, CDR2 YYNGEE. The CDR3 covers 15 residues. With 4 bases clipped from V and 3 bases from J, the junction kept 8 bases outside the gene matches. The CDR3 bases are TGTGCCAGCAGCCCGGGACAGGGCCCTTTCTACGAGCAGTACTTC. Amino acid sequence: CASSPGQGPFYEQYF.

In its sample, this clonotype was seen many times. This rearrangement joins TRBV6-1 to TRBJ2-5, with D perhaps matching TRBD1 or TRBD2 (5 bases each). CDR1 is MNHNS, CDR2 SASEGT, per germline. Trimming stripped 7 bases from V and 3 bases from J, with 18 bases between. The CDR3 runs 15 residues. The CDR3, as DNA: TGTGCCAGCACCCTGTCGGGGACCAGTAAAGAGACCCAGTACTTC. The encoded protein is CASTLSGTSKETQYF.

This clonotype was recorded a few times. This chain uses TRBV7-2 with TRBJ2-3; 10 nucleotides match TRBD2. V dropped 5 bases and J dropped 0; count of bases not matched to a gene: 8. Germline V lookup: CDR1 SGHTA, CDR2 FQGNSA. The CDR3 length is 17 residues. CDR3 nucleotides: TGTGCCAGCAGCCGTGGGACTAGCGCGATTAGCACAGATACGCAGTATTTT. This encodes CASSRGTSAISTDTQYF.

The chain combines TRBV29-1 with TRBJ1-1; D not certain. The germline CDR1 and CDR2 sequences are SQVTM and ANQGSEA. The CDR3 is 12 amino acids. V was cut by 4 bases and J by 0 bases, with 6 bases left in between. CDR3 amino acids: CSVVWMNTEAFF. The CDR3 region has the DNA TGCAGCGTTGTTTGGATGAACACTGAAGCTTTCTTT. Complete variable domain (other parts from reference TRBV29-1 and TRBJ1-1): SAVISQKPSRDICQRGTSLTIQCQVDSQVTMMFWYRQQPGQSLTLIATANQGSEATYESGFVIDKFPISRPNLTFSTLTVSNMSPEDSSIYLCSVVWMNTEAFFGQGTRLTVV.